This T cell receptor beta chain was identified in a study of OX40 agonist ivuxolimab in advanced cancers. Study-level results: Expanded clones were, on average, more numerous in CD8+ T cells than in CD4+. Researchers did not establish what antigens the expanded peripheral T cells target. At 0.1 to 3.0 mg/kg, CD4+ and CD8+ blood T cells expanded clonally by week 6.

V was shortened by 2 bases and J by 2 bases, with 10 bases between the two germline ends. The germline V gene has CDR1 SGHNT and CDR2 YYREEE (reference sequence). The length of the CDR3 is 14 residues. Researchers took blood at baseline, on cycle 4 day 1, and on cycle 7 day 1. TCRdb keeps only in-frame clones here, not all; method: immunoSEQ multiplex PCR. The table has under 65,000 clones, approximately 89% seen once. A word on this clone: Antigen specificity is unknown.

Here the sequenced sample was CD4+ or CD8+ T cells sorted from blood, taken in a trial of the OX40 agonist ivuxolimab. The clonotype was recovered from an adult with an advanced solid tumor such as melanoma, head and neck, liver or kidney cancer. V and J are TRBV5-4 and TRBJ1-2; tentatively, D is TRBD1 (5 bases). CDR3 protein: CASSFTGQNYGYTF. DNA for the CDR3: TGTGCCAGCAGCTTCACAGGTCAGAACTATGGCTACACCTTC.